Only a few counts were recorded for the clone carrying this T cell receptor beta chain. What it binds is unknown. This specimen comes from a study of cytomegalovirus exposure and HLA in healthy donors. About the study: An earlier analysis found fewer than 140 million unique TCR beta sequences from around 180 million T cells.

Germline CDR1 is MNHEY and CDR2 is SMNVEV (reference sequence). V was pared by 0 bases and J by 1 base, with 9 bases between. The CDR3 consists of 15 residues. PCR employed 60 Vbeta and 13 Jbeta primers. In the original analysis: In a later analysis, of around 83 million unique beta chains, some 10 million appeared in at least two donors. Sequencing used immunoSEQ multiplex PCR; TCRdb keeps in-frame clones, though not all of them. The DNA gave D and trimming, while V, J and clone size come from that table. The sample lists 80,000 to 100,000 clones; about 60% were seen once. Study-wide points: Evidence from a later analysis indicated that most CMV-associated TCR beta chains looked HLA-restricted.

The sample consisted of PBMCs. This clonotype was obtained from a woman between 40 and 50 years old in good health and CMV-seropositive. The rearrangement links TRBV27 to TRBJ1-1; no firm D call. CDR3 in amino acids: CASSLSIEPNTEAFF. The CDR3, as DNA: TGTGCCAGCAGTTTATCGATCGAGCCGAACACTGAAGCTTTCTTT.